This T cell receptor beta chain came from a study of blood T cells in healthy people across ages. The junction had 9 bases not matched to a gene; V was cut back by 0 bases and J by 8 bases. The CDR3 sequence is 15 residues long. The germline V gene encodes CDR1 LGHNA and CDR2 YNFKEQ. Findings and limits, study-wide: Conclusively comparing naive with antigen-experienced cells was impossible with unsorted PBMCs. Long-lived donors carried more naive CD4+ cells and greater diversity than aged donors.

PCR was performed a second time for about 7 to 11 cycles using a sample-barcoded 5' primer and a J-beta primer mix. The study obtained at least 2.5 million CDR3-containing paired-end reads from every sample. TCRdb reanalysed the 5' RACE reads using MiXCR and keeps one entry per CDR3 protein. This sample has 780,000 or so distinct CDR3 sequences; 45% to 70% occur once, and the top ten carry around 25%. Healthy Caucasians from Russia aged about 6 to 95 served as donors. In this sample, this clonotype turned up a few times. The antigen is undetermined. Sequencing was done on a sample of blood. The TCR originated in a man aged 40-49 years in good health. This chain connects TRBV4-2 to TRBJ1-2, with 7 bases aligning to TRBD1. The CDR3 region is CASSQDGQTGFGYTF. DNA of the CDR3: TGTGCCAGCAGCCAAGATGGCCAGACAGGGTTCGGCTACACCTTC.